This TCR beta chain was sequenced for a study of blood T cell repertoires in COVID-19. On the study more broadly: In each case, the material was cDNA or gDNA derived from T cells, B-cell-depleted T cells, or PBMCs.

Original processing methods: It was from reference gene primer amplification that nucleated cell counts were estimated. Repertoires were generated with immunoSEQ multiplex PCR, while TCRdb's copy carries only in-frame clones and drops some. The V and J calls and clone size are taken from that table; D and trimming were inferred from the DNA. The sample carries about 140,000 clones, roughly 80% recorded once. Sequenced material: peripheral blood. The sequence was collected from a man in his sixties who had recovered from COVID-19.

Here the CDR3 reads CASSPGNRGLNEQYF. CDR3 nucleotides: TGTGCCAGCAGCCCGGGAAACAGGGGACTGAACGAGCAGTACTTC. The chain has TRBV27 and TRBJ2-7; D might be TRBD1 (7 bases). The CDR3 runs 15 residues. V was cut by 6 bases and J by 5 bases, with 20 bases left in between. Per the germline V gene, CDR1 is MNHEY and CDR2 is SMNVEV (reference sequence).